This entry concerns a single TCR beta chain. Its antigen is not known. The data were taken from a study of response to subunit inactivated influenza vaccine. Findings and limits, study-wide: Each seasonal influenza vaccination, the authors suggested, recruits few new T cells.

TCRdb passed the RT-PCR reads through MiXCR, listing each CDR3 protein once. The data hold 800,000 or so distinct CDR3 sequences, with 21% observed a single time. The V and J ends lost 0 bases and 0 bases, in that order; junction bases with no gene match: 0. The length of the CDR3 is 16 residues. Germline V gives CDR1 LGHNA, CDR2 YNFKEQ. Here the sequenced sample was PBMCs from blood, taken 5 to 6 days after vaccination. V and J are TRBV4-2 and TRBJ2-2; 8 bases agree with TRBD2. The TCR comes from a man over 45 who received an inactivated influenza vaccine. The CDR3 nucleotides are TGTGCCAGCAGCCAAGAAGCGGGAGCGAACACCGGGGAGCTGTTTTTT. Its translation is CASSQEAGANTGELFF.